The source of this T cell receptor beta chain is a study of identical twins. Trimming took off 7 bases at V and 7 bases at J, with 15 bases between the two ends. Germline assignment: CDR1 SGDLS and CDR2 YYNGEE. The CDR3 extends over 12 amino acids. Broader study findings: Twin pairs had excess sharing that was weaker in beta out-of-frame sequences.

With regard to this clonotype: Its antigen is as yet unknown.

TCRdb re-derived calls from the 5' RACE reads in MiXCR, one entry per CDR3 protein. The sample holds 300,000 or so distinct CDR3 sequences, 7.5% to 9.5% seen once. The sample was also reused in another study, on yellow fever vaccine responses in identical twins.

V gene TRBV9 combines with J gene TRBJ2-7; D unresolved. The receptor was derived from a woman between 18 and 30 years old in good health. The sample comprised CD8+ T cells sorted from blood. For the CDR3, the DNA is TGTGCCAGCGGCCTAGGGCGTGGAGAGCAGTACTTC. Its protein is CASGLGRGEQYF.